This T cell receptor beta chain was recovered during a study of blood T cell repertoires in COVID-19. Trimming cost V 0 bases and J 2 bases; bases outside gene matches: 6. Per the germline V gene, CDR1 is MNHEY and CDR2 is SMNVEV (reference sequence). The CDR3 contains 19 residues. Authors' methods: Amplification with reference gene primers provided the estimates of nucleated cell counts. Data came from immunoSEQ multiplex PCR; TCRdb stores just in-frame clones and leaves some out. D and trimming come from the DNA, and the V and J calls and clone size come from that table. Of about 62,000 clones listed, around 86% are singletons.

What was sequenced was peripheral blood. The receptor was derived from an elderly woman with acute or convalescent COVID-19. This sequence joins TRBV27 and TRBJ2-3; the match to TRBD2 covers 15 bases. This CDR3 reads CASSLSIGTSGRPTDTQYF. Here the CDR3 DNA reads TGTGCCAGCAGTTTATCGATAGGGACTAGCGGGAGGCCCACAGATACGCAGTATTTT.